A selection of T cell receptor beta chains follows, all from one sample in a study of CD8+CD57+ T cells in acquired aplastic anemia. TCRdb re-called the reads with MiXCR, one entry per CDR3 protein. This table holds over 250,000 distinct CDR3 sequences, roughly 59% found once. Sequenced sample: sorted CD4+, CD8+, or CD8+CD57+ T cells (not recorded which) from PBMCs. All receptors come from a human donor with aplastic anemia. CDR3s include the opening cysteine and the closing phenylalanine or tryptophan. A D gene is named only where the DNA matches it firmly. Not every row has a clone size; where given, it reads once, few, many or a size class.

j_gene | abundance | v_gene | d_gene | CDR3aa | CDR3nt
TRBJ1-6 | many | TRBV11-2 | . | CASRRWGDRNSPLHF | TGTGCCAGCCGCCGATGGGGGGATAGGAATTCACCCCTCCACTTT
TRBJ2-2 | . | TRBV7-8 | . | CASRDATGELFF | TGTGCCAGCAGAGACGCAACCGGGGAGCTGTTTTTT
TRBJ2-7 | . | TRBV11-2 | . | CASSIGVAEQYF | TGTGCCAGCAGCATCGGAGTGGCCGAGCAGTACTTC
TRBJ1-1 | . | TRBV5-1 | TRBD1 | CASSFRTGVGTEAFF | TGCGCCAGCAGCTTCCGGACAGGGGTGGGCACTGAAGCTTTCTTT
TRBJ1-2 | many | TRBV19 | . | CASNSDGYTF | TGTGCCAGTAATTCCGACGGCTACACCTTC
TRBJ1-2 | few | TRBV7-9 | TRBD1 | CASSSKGQDYGYTF | TGTGCCAGCAGCTCAAAGGGACAGGACTATGGCTACACCTTC
TRBJ2-7 | . | TRBV19 | . | CASSDWDGAYEQYF | TGTGCCAGTAGCGACTGGGACGGCGCCTACGAGCAGTACTTC
TRBJ2-3 | . | TRBV7-2 | . | CASSQPGLNTDTQYF | TGTGCCAGCAGCCAGCCGGGACTTAACACAGATACGCAGTATTTT
TRBJ2-5 | . | TRBV6-5 | . | CASSYSTRFSETQYF | TGTGCCAGCAGTTACTCGACTAGATTTTCAGAGACCCAGTACTTC
TRBJ2-7 | . | TRBV5-1 | TRBD2 | CASSLTSGFWYEQYF | TGCGCCAGCAGCTTAACTAGCGGGTTTTGGTACGAGCAGTACTTC
TRBJ2-6 | many | TRBV7-8 | TRBD1 | CASSYRGAGANVLTF | TGTGCCAGCAGCTACAGGGGAGCTGGGGCCAACGTCCTGACTTTC
TRBJ1-1 | . | TRBV10-3 | . | CAISPGEYSEAFF | TGTGCCATCAGTCCGGGGGAGTATTCTGAAGCTTTCTTT
TRBJ1-2 | once | TRBV5-1 | . | CASSLGQADGYTF | TGCGCCAGCAGCTTGGGACAGGCAGATGGCTACACCTTC
TRBJ2-6 | . | TRBV14 | TRBD1 | CASSQGWKGQGANVLTF | TGTGCCAGCAGCCAAGGGTGGAAGGGACAGGGGGCCAACGTCCTGACTTTC
TRBJ1-5 | once | TRBV19 | TRBD1 | CASSANRDRDLPQHF | TGTGCCAGTAGTGCAAACCGGGACAGGGATTTGCCCCAGCATTTT
TRBJ2-1 | . | TRBV10-2 | . | CASSVASPYNEQFF | TGCGCCAGCAGTGTAGCGTCCCCCTACAATGAGCAGTTCTTC
TRBJ1-2 | . | TRBV3-1 | TRBD1 | CASSLRTGDNYGYTF | TGTGCCAGCAGCCTTCGGACAGGTGATAACTATGGCTACACCTTC
TRBJ2-3 | . | TRBV20-1 | . | CSLDAFLPDTQYF | TGCAGCTTGGATGCCTTCCTCCCAGATACGCAGTATTTT
TRBJ2-7 | . | TRBV7-2 | TRBD2 | CASSGTSFTEQYF | TGTGCCAGCAGCGGGACTAGTTTCACCGAGCAGTACTTC
TRBJ1-2 | few | TRBV7-9 | TRBD1 | CASSVQGTGYTF | TGTGCCAGCAGCGTACAGGGGACTGGCTACACCTTC
TRBJ1-1 | . | TRBV19 | TRBD1 | CASRRTGRTEAFF | TGTGCCAGTCGAAGGACAGGGCGAACTGAAGCTTTCTTT
TRBJ1-3 | . | TRBV12-3/TRBV12-4 | . | CASSATGGNTIYF | TGTGCCAGCAGTGCGACAGGTGGAAACACCATATATTTT